These 27 T cell receptor beta chains came from one sample sequenced in a study of cytomegalovirus exposure and HLA in healthy donors (dated by TCRdb to about 2017). Libraries were built with the immunoSEQ multiplex PCR assay. The multiplex PCR relied on a mix of 60 forward primers for TCR Vbeta segments and 13 reverse primers for TCR Jbeta segments. What TCRdb holds here is the immuneACCESS table cut down to in-frame rearrangements. Part of the clones is not present; checked against another copy, under half of the missing clones reflect an unresolved V gene, and the others are unexplained. The sample records approximately 79,000 clones, around 76% of which are singletons. The top ten hold 4.5% to 7% of the sample. The sequenced sample was PBMCs. The receptors derive from a male donor in good health and CMV-seropositive.

The gene calls are TRBV4-1 and TRBJ1-1; tentative D call: TRBD1 (5 bases). In germline, CDR1 is MGHRA, CDR2 YSYEKL. CDR3 length: 14 amino acids. The V end was cut by 0 bases, the J end by 2 bases, with 7 bases between. Written as DNA, the CDR3 is TGCGCCAGCAGCCAAGAAGACAGAAACACTGAAGCTTTCTTT. Translating gives CASSQEDRNTEAFF.

The chain has TRBV7-8 and TRBJ1-5; maybe TRBD1 (5 bases). Looked up from germline, CDR1 is SGHVS and CDR2 is FQNEAQ. This CDR3 contains 16 residues. The V gene lost 6 bases and the J gene lost 2 bases, with 17 bases spanning the gap. CDR3 sequence (DNA): TGTGCCAGCAGTACAGAAGGGGTTTACGGCAATCAGCCCCAGCATTTT. It specifies CASSTEGVYGNQPQHF.

The V call is TRBV19, the J call TRBJ2-3; 7 bases match TRBD1. J was trimmed by 3 bases and V by 3 bases; bases with no gene match: 12. Germline V lookup: CDR1 LNHDA, CDR2 SQIVND (reference sequence). The CDR3 totals 17 residues. The CDR3 region has the DNA TGTGCCAGTAGTATTGTAGACAGGGAATTTAGAACAGATACGCAGTATTTT. Translation: CASSIVDREFRTDTQYF.

V and J are TRBV27 and TRBJ2-5; 14 nucleotides agree with TRBD2. The CDR3 runs 17 residues. CDR1 MNHEY and CDR2 SMNVEV come from the germline V gene (reference sequence). V shed 6 bases, J shed 11 bases, and the junction held 17 bases outside the gene matches. CDR3: CASSYRGLAGAPGEQYF. Here the CDR3 DNA reads TGTGCCAGCAGCTATAGGGGACTAGCGGGAGCCCCGGGTGAGCAGTACTTC.

This clone was counted between two and nine times. The chain uses TRBV29-1 and TRBJ1-1; tentative D call: TRBD1 (6 bases). There are 11 residues in the CDR3. V lost 7 bases and J 5 bases, leaving 11 bases between the germline ends. Germline assignment: CDR1 SQVTM and CDR2 ANQGSEA. CDR3 amino acids: CSGRGWTEAFF. CDR3 coding DNA: TGCAGCGGTAGGGGGTGGACTGAAGCTTTCTTT.

The rearrangement links TRBV27 to TRBJ2-1; D not certain. V lost 5 bases and J 1 base, leaving 9 bases between the germline ends. The CDR3 consists of 14 residues. Germline V gene sequence: CDR1 MNHEY, CDR2 SMNVEV (reference sequence). The CDR3 loop reads CASSPIPSYNEQFF. The CDR3 nucleotides read TGTGCCAGCAGTCCCATCCCATCCTACAATGAGCAGTTCTTC.

This clone has just one count. The chain has TRBV14 and TRBJ2-1, with D possibly being TRBD2 (6 bases). Trimming removed 9 bases at V and 2 bases at J, with 17 bases between. Germline V gene data show CDR1 as SGHDN and CDR2 as FVKESK. This CDR3 is 15 amino acids long. The CDR3 spells CASRRGNHPYNEQFF. CDR3 coding DNA: TGTGCCAGTCGGAGGGGAAATCATCCCTACAATGAGCAGTTCTTC.

This clone occurred once. DNA of the CDR3: TGTGCCAGCAGCCCCGCCGGGTGCGCGCAGTACTTC. This codes for CASSPAGCAQYF. The rearrangement links TRBV7-2 to TRBJ2-7; D call uncertain. Germline V gene lookup returns CDR1 SGHTA and CDR2 FQGNSA. V lost 5 bases and J lost 9, with 14 bases in between. This CDR3 comprises 12 residues.

The chain carries TRBV5-1 and TRBJ2-7; TRBD1 matches at 7 bases. Germline CDR1 is SGHRS and CDR2 is YFSETQ. This CDR3 has 13 amino acids. Losses at the gene ends were 5 bases for V and 2 bases for J; bases not matched to a gene: 4. CDR3 DNA: TGCGCCAGCAGTGACAGGGCCGCCTACGAGCAGTACTTC. Translation gives CASSDRAAYEQYF.

The gene calls are TRBV7-2 and TRBJ2-3; 7 nucleotides match TRBD2. Germline trimming cut 2 bases from V and 6 bases from J; bases unmatched to any gene: 8. Germline-derived CDR1 and CDR2 are SGHTA and FQGNSA. This CDR3 has 15 residues. CDR3 protein: CASSLFAGVGDTQYF. The CDR3 bases are TGTGCCAGCAGCTTATTTGCGGGGGTCGGGGATACGCAGTATTTT.

The rearrangement links TRBV19 to TRBJ2-2; the D is unclear. Germline V gene data show CDR1 as LNHDA and CDR2 as SQIVND (reference sequence). Trimming left V 5 bases short and J 2 bases short, with 9 bases between. The CDR3 is 14 residues long. Here the CDR3 reads CASSLSGNTGELFF. In nucleotides, the CDR3 is TGTGCCAGTAGTCTGTCTGGCAACACCGGGGAGCTGTTTTTT.

This chain uses TRBV5-4 with TRBJ1-6; 9 nucleotides line up with TRBD1. Trimming took 0 bases from V and 9 from J; bases not matched to a gene: 7. This CDR3 is 16 amino acids long. CDR1 is SGHNT, CDR2 YYREEE, per germline (reference sequence). CDR3 residues: CASSLAYRGHFSPLHF. As DNA, the CDR3 is TGTGCCAGCAGCTTGGCTTACAGGGGGCACTTTTCACCCCTCCACTTT.

The V and J genes are TRBV10-3 and TRBJ1-2; weak D call: TRBD1 (5 bases). V was clipped by 0 bases and J by 2 bases, with 16 bases between them. Germline assignment: CDR1 ENHRY and CDR2 SYGVKD. The CDR3 covers 17 residues. The CDR3 spells CAISESAYAHRNYGYTF. Written as DNA, the CDR3 is TGTGCCATCAGTGAGTCAGCGTACGCCCACAGGAACTATGGCTACACCTTC.

The chain combines TRBV10-2 with TRBJ2-3, with D unclear. This CDR3 spans 12 amino acids. Trimming left V 3 bases short and J 6 bases short, with 7 bases between. Germline-derived CDR1 and CDR2 are WSHSY and SAAADI. Written as DNA, the CDR3 is TGCGCCAGCAGTGATATCGAGGATACGCAGTATTTT. Residues: CASSDIEDTQYF.

The chain employs TRBV6-1 and TRBJ1-3; D call uncertain. CDR3 size: 16 residues. V was shortened by 4 bases and J by 0 bases, with 13 bases between the two germline ends. Germline assignment: CDR1 MNHNS and CDR2 SASEGT. CDR3: CASSGRGNLSGNTIYF. The CDR3 DNA reads TGTGCCAGCAGTGGACGAGGGAATCTCTCTGGAAACACCATATATTTT.

The chain is built from TRBV4-3 and TRBJ2-3, with 7 bases fitting TRBD1. Unmatched junction bases numbered 14, after V lost 2 bases and J lost 0 bases. This CDR3 has 19 residues. Per germline, CDR1 LGHNA and CDR2 YSLEER. CDR3 coding DNA: TGCGCCAGCAGCCAATATCAGGGGGAGATTTGGTTAAGCACAGATACGCAGTATTTT. This gives the protein CASSQYQGEIWLSTDTQYF.

The chain is built from TRBV6-6 and TRBJ2-2, with 7 bases identical to TRBD1. The V gene's germline CDR1 is MNHNY and CDR2 SVGAGI (reference sequence). The CDR3 loop spans 14 amino acids. With V trimmed by 8 bases and J by 0 bases, 3 bases remained unmatched. The CDR3 protein is CASLQGANTGELFF. The CDR3 nucleotides are TGTGCCAGCCTCCAGGGGGCGAACACCGGGGAGCTGTTTTTT.

The chain carries TRBV9 and TRBJ1-3, with 7 bases lining up with TRBD1. The length of the CDR3 is 15 residues. Trimming removed 3 bases from V and 0 bases from J; junction bases left unmatched: 3. Germline V gene data show CDR1 as SGDLS and CDR2 as YYNGEE. Written as DNA, the CDR3 is TGTGCCAGCAGCGCAGGGACAGTCTCTGGAAACACCATATATTTT. Translating it yields CASSAGTVSGNTIYF. The whole variable domain, remainder taken from reference TRBV9 and TRBJ1-3, is DSGVTQTPKHLITATGQRVTLRCSPRSGDLSVYWYQQSLDQGLQFLIQYYNGEERAKGNILERFSAQQFPDLHSELNLSSLELGDSALYFCASSAGTVSGNTIYFGEGSWLTVV.

This clone was found a few times. The rearrangement uses TRBV6-1 and TRBJ2-1; D call uncertain. The germline CDR1 and CDR2 sequences are MNHNS and SASEGT. This CDR3 comprises 17 residues. V was trimmed by 2 bases and J by 4 bases, leaving 18 bases between them. CDR3 DNA: TGTGCCAGCAGTGAATTGTCCAGTGGCCACACGTACAATGAGCAGTTCTTC. Its protein is CASSELSSGHTYNEQFF.

In this sample, this clone turned up a few times. The rearrangement joins TRBV6-1 to TRBJ1-4; unclear D gene. CDR3 length equals 13 residues. Trimming took 3 bases from V and 8 from J, leaving 10 bases between them. Germline V gene data show CDR1 as MNHNS and CDR2 as SASEGT. The DNA of the CDR3 is TGTGCCAGCAGTGACGAAGGGAGAGAAAAACTGTTTTTT. It yields the protein CASSDEGREKLFF.

The chain is built from TRBV28 and TRBJ2-1, with 7 nucleotides matching TRBD2. CDR1 and CDR2 (germline): MDHEN, SYDVKM. V was clipped by 8 bases and J by 6 bases; unmatched bases: 13. The CDR3 has 15 amino acids. This CDR3 reads CASSYGAGALNEQFF. The CDR3 nucleotides are TGTGCCAGCTCCTATGGGGCGGGAGCCCTCAATGAGCAGTTCTTC. Together with reference TRBV28 and TRBJ2-1, the CDR3 gives the full variable domain: DVKVTQSSRYLVKRTGEKVFLECVQDMDHENMFWYRQDPGLGLRLIYFSYDVKMKEKGDIPEGYSVSREKKERFSLILESASTNQTSMYLCASSYGAGALNEQFFGPGTRLTVL.

The chain links TRBV19 to TRBJ2-6; D not resolved. The germline gives CDR1 LNHDA, CDR2 SQIVND (reference sequence). The CDR3 consists of 16 residues. V was cut by 3 bases and J by 0 bases, with 9 bases left in between. CDR3 protein: CASSIRQYSGANVLTF. CDR3 sequence (DNA): TGTGCCAGTAGTATTCGCCAGTACTCTGGGGCCAACGTCCTGACTTTC.

The V call is TRBV15, the J call TRBJ2-7; D perhaps matches TRBD2 (6 bases). CDR3 length: 15 residues. CDR1 is LNHNV and CDR2 is YYDKDF in the germline V gene (reference sequence). V lost 3 bases to trimming and J lost 0 bases, with 12 bases between them. The CDR3 DNA reads TGTGCCACCAGCAGGGGCCGGGGGTCCTCCTACGAGCAGTACTTC. The encoded protein is CATSRGRGSSYEQYF.

This rearrangement joins TRBV5-4 to TRBJ1-6; 8 positions agree with TRBD1. This CDR3 is built from 16 residues. The V segment lost 4 bases and the J segment 5 bases; nucleotides outside the gene matches: 8. Germline lookup yields CDR1 SGHNT and CDR2 YYREEE (reference sequence). The CDR3 coding sequence is TGTGCCAGCAGCGGGGGACAGGCAGGGAATAATTCACCCCTCCACTTT. Translating gives CASSGGQAGNNSPLHF.

The rearrangement joins TRBV28 to TRBJ2-2, with D maybe TRBD1 (6 bases). The CDR3 sequence is 17 residues long. CDR1 is MDHEN and CDR2 is SYDVKM in the germline V gene. With 2 bases removed from V and 8 bases from J, the gap between germline ends came to 21 bases. In DNA form, the CDR3 reads TGTGCCAGCAGTTTAATCAGGGGCACTTTCCCCAGGGGGGAGCTGTTTTTT. The encoded protein is CASSLIRGTFPRGELFF.

The chain employs TRBV7-9 and TRBJ1-1; no clear D gene. V lost 3 bases and J 2 bases, leaving 4 bases between the germline ends. Germline CDR1 is SEHNR and CDR2 is FQNEAQ (reference sequence). The CDR3 runs to 12 residues. CDR3 in DNA: TGTGCCAGCAGCTTTACTAACACTGAAGCTTTCTTT. Its translation: CASSFTNTEAFF.

Points on this clone: At one boundary the junction diverges from the germline segment, which might be a read error. The chain links TRBV7-9 to TRBJ1-4, with a weak D call TRBD1 (5 bases). The germline gives CDR1 SEHNR, CDR2 FQNEAQ (reference sequence). The CDR3 has 16 amino acids. The CDR3 DNA reads TGTTCCAGCAGCTTAGGGTTCGGGGGAGTTAATGAAAAACTGTTTTTT. Its translation: CSSSLGFGGVNEKLFF.